A selection of T cell receptor beta chains follows, all from one sample in a study of T cells in Graves' hyperthyroidism and ophthalmopathy. TCRdb re-called the multiplex PCR reads through MiXCR, storing one row per CDR3 protein. Here the sample spans some 570,000 distinct CDR3 sequences, 14% being singletons. Sample: blood. All receptors derive from a young woman with Graves' ophthalmopathy. Each CDR3 is given with its conserved first and last residue. Each record gives: clone size, J gene, D gene, V gene, CDR3 DNA, CDR3 protein. D genes are given only for firm matches. The size entry is marked missing in some rows and otherwise reads once, few, many or a size class.

clone size: -; J gene: TRBJ2-1; D gene: TRBD2; V gene: TRBV27; CDR3 DNA: TGTGCCAGCAGTTTAGCCAGCGGGAGTGAGCAGTTCTTC; CDR3 protein: CASSLASGSEQFF
clone size: many; J gene: TRBJ2-7; D gene: -; V gene: TRBV7-2; CDR3 DNA: TGTGCCTCCCGCCCCTCCGGGATCGCCTACGAGCAGTACTTC; CDR3 protein: CASRPSGIAYEQYF
clone size: -; J gene: TRBJ2-2; D gene: -; V gene: TRBV7-9; CDR3 DNA: TGTGCCAGCACCCCGCGATTCACCGGACGGAGCACCGGGGAGCTGTTTTTT; CDR3 protein: CASTPRFTGRSTGELFF
clone size: few; J gene: TRBJ1-2; D gene: TRBD1; V gene: TRBV7-9; CDR3 DNA: TGTGCCAGCAGCTTAGATAACAGGGGGAACTATGGCTACACCTTC; CDR3 protein: CASSLDNRGNYGYTF
clone size: few; J gene: TRBJ2-5; D gene: TRBD2; V gene: TRBV18; CDR3 DNA: TGTGCCAGCTCACCCCGCGGACTAGCGGGACATTCAACGTACTTC; CDR3 protein: CASSPRGLAGHSTYF
clone size: many; J gene: TRBJ2-1; D gene: TRBD1; V gene: TRBV7-2; CDR3 DNA: TGTGCCAGCAGCTTAGCGAGGACAGGGGGCGCCGATGAGCAGTTCTTC; CDR3 protein: CASSLARTGGADEQFF
clone size: -; J gene: TRBJ1-1; D gene: -; V gene: TRBV7-9; CDR3 DNA: TGTGCCAGCAGGACCCGAAACACTGAAGCTTTCTTT; CDR3 protein: CASRTRNTEAFF
clone size: many; J gene: TRBJ2-5; D gene: -; V gene: TRBV28; CDR3 DNA: TGTGCCAGCAGTTCTAGGAGGACTGCCAAGCTGGGGACCCAGTACTTC; CDR3 protein: CASSSRRTAKLGTQYF
clone size: few; J gene: TRBJ2-7; D gene: TRBD2; V gene: TRBV27; CDR3 DNA: TGTGCCAGCAGGGGGGGGGGGAGCGAGCAGTACTTC; CDR3 protein: CASRGGGSEQYF
clone size: many; J gene: TRBJ1-6; D gene: -; V gene: TRBV2; CDR3 DNA: TGTGCCTACAGGCCCGAATTGGGGACCTATAATTCACCCCTCCACTTT; CDR3 protein: CAYRPELGTYNSPLHF
clone size: many; J gene: TRBJ2-7; D gene: TRBD1; V gene: TRBV2; CDR3 DNA: TGTGCCAGCACCAGCTTCCGGGACAGGGGGCAGTGGCAGTACTTC; CDR3 protein: CASTSFRDRGQWQYF
clone size: few; J gene: TRBJ2-7; D gene: -; V gene: TRBV4-3; CDR3 DNA: TGCGCCAGCAGGCTTTCGTTGCGCTCCGTCTCCTACGAGCAGTACTTC; CDR3 protein: CASRLSLRSVSYEQYF
clone size: many; J gene: TRBJ2-7; D gene: TRBD1; V gene: TRBV20-1; CDR3 DNA: TGCAGTGTGACAACTCCGGGACAGGGGACCTACGAGCAGTACTTC; CDR3 protein: CSVTTPGQGTYEQYF
clone size: -; J gene: TRBJ2-5; D gene: TRBD1; V gene: TRBV25-1; CDR3 DNA: TGTGCCAGCAGTTACAGGGGGCTAAATATTTTTAGGCTCCAAGAGACCCAGTACTTC; CDR3 protein: CASSYRGLNIFRLQETQYF
clone size: many; J gene: TRBJ1-5; D gene: -; V gene: TRBV12-3/TRBV12-4; CDR3 DNA: TGTGCCAGCAGTTTAGCGCAGAGTTATAGCAATCAGCCCCAGCATTTT; CDR3 protein: CASSLAQSYSNQPQHF
clone size: many; J gene: TRBJ1-2; D gene: -; V gene: TRBV10-3; CDR3 DNA: TGTGCCATCAGTGAACAGGGAAACGGCTATGGCTACACCTTC; CDR3 protein: CAISEQGNGYGYTF
clone size: many; J gene: TRBJ1-1; D gene: -; V gene: TRBV18; CDR3 DNA: TGTGCCAGCTCCCGGACCGCGAACACTGAAGCTTTCTTT; CDR3 protein: CASSRTANTEAFF
clone size: few; J gene: TRBJ2-1; D gene: -; V gene: TRBV6-1; CDR3 DNA: TGTGCCAGCAGACCACTCGGACTAAGCTCCTACAATGAGCAGTTCTTC; CDR3 protein: CASRPLGLSSYNEQFF
clone size: few; J gene: TRBJ2-7; D gene: TRBD2; V gene: TRBV7-2; CDR3 DNA: TGTGCCAGCTCACCACTTTCCGGACTAGCGGGAAACTACGAGCAGTACTTC; CDR3 protein: CASSPLSGLAGNYEQYF
clone size: many; J gene: TRBJ2-7; D gene: -; V gene: TRBV3-1; CDR3 DNA: TGTGCCAGCAGCCAAGAGGAGGGAGTCCGCCACGAGCAGTACTTC; CDR3 protein: CASSQEEGVRHEQYF
clone size: many; J gene: TRBJ2-7; D gene: -; V gene: TRBV6-1; CDR3 DNA: TGTGCCAGCAGGCGAGAGGGGCAGAGGAACGAGCAGTACTTC; CDR3 protein: CASRREGQRNEQYF
clone size: -; J gene: TRBJ1-5; D gene: -; V gene: TRBV6-2/TRBV6-3; CDR3 DNA: TGTGCCAGCAGTCACACGAATTTTAATCAGCCCCAGCATTTT; CDR3 protein: CASSHTNFNQPQHF
clone size: many; J gene: TRBJ2-7; D gene: -; V gene: TRBV20-1; CDR3 DNA: TGCAGTGCTAGAGGCCTTGGGTACGAGCAGTACTTC; CDR3 protein: CSARGLGYEQYF
clone size: many; J gene: TRBJ2-3; D gene: -; V gene: TRBV6-2/TRBV6-3; CDR3 DNA: TGTGCCAGCAGTTACTCTCTGGGACTAGATACGCAGTATTTT; CDR3 protein: CASSYSLGLDTQYF
clone size: -; J gene: TRBJ1-2; D gene: TRBD1; V gene: TRBV9; CDR3 DNA: TGTGCCAGCAGCGTAGCGACAGGGTCGGGCTATGGCTACACCTTC; CDR3 protein: CASSVATGSGYGYTF
clone size: many; J gene: TRBJ1-1; D gene: -; V gene: TRBV18; CDR3 DNA: TGTGCCAGCTCACCACGTGAGAGGAACACTGAAGCTTTCTTT; CDR3 protein: CASSPRERNTEAFF
clone size: many; J gene: TRBJ2-5; D gene: -; V gene: TRBV2; CDR3 DNA: TGTGCCAGCAGTGAAAGCCGGGCAGTGGGAGAGACCCAGTACTTC; CDR3 protein: CASSESRAVGETQYF
clone size: many; J gene: TRBJ1-6; D gene: TRBD1; V gene: TRBV2; CDR3 DNA: TGTGCCAGCAGGGACAGGGCCTCTAATTCACCCCTCCACTTT; CDR3 protein: CASRDRASNSPLHF
clone size: many; J gene: TRBJ2-1; D gene: -; V gene: TRBV30; CDR3 DNA: TGTGCCTGGAGGGTCATGGGTATGCAGTTCTTC; CDR3 protein: CAWRVMGMQFF
clone size: few; J gene: TRBJ2-3; D gene: TRBD2; V gene: TRBV29-1; CDR3 DNA: TGCAGCGTTGGAAAGACCGGACTAGCGGGGCTGGGACGGGATACGCAGTATTTT; CDR3 protein: CSVGKTGLAGLGRDTQYF
clone size: -; J gene: TRBJ1-3; D gene: TRBD1; V gene: TRBV20-1; CDR3 DNA: TGCAGTGCTAGGGGACAGGGTGTGTACACCATATGTTTT; CDR3 protein: CSARGQGVYTICF
clone size: -; J gene: TRBJ2-3; D gene: TRBD2; V gene: TRBV20-1; CDR3 DNA: TGCAGTGCCCAAGGTGGGACTAGCGGGATGTCGGATACGCAGTATTTT; CDR3 protein: CSAQGGTSGMSDTQYF
clone size: -; J gene: TRBJ1-6; D gene: TRBD1; V gene: TRBV5-1; CDR3 DNA: TGCGCCAGCAGCTTCCAGGGGGCAGGTTCACCCCTCCACTTT; CDR3 protein: CASSFQGAGSPLHF
clone size: many; J gene: TRBJ1-6; D gene: -; V gene: TRBV2; CDR3 DNA: TGTGCCAGCACGGGGGGTCGTAATTCACCCCTCCACTTT; CDR3 protein: CASTGGRNSPLHF
clone size: -; J gene: TRBJ1-2; D gene: TRBD1; V gene: TRBV12-3/TRBV12-4; CDR3 DNA: TGTGCCAGCAGTGGACAGGGTATCGCCTATGGCTACACCTTC; CDR3 protein: CASSGQGIAYGYTF
clone size: few; J gene: TRBJ2-7; D gene: -; V gene: TRBV5-1; CDR3 DNA: TGCGCCAGCAGCCCGGCGGGCTACGAGCAGTACTTC; CDR3 protein: CASSPAGYEQYF
clone size: many; J gene: TRBJ2-3; D gene: TRBD1; V gene: TRBV7-9; CDR3 DNA: TGTGCCAGCAGCTTTCGGGACAGGGATGCAGATACGCAGTATTTT; CDR3 protein: CASSFRDRDADTQYF
clone size: few; J gene: TRBJ2-1; D gene: TRBD2; V gene: TRBV12-3/TRBV12-4; CDR3 DNA: TGTGCCAGCAGTGGACTAGCGGGAAGGGGGCGGTTCTTC; CDR3 protein: CASSGLAGRGRFF
clone size: -; J gene: TRBJ1-6; D gene: TRBD1; V gene: TRBV19; CDR3 DNA: TGTGCCAGTAGTATAAAGACAGGGAGAGATTCACCCCTCCACTTT; CDR3 protein: CASSIKTGRDSPLHF
clone size: few; J gene: TRBJ1-1; D gene: TRBD1; V gene: TRBV7-9; CDR3 DNA: TGTGCCAGCAGCTTAGCAGACGGGACAGTTGAAGCTTTCTTT; CDR3 protein: CASSLADGTVEAFF
clone size: many; J gene: TRBJ1-4; D gene: TRBD1; V gene: TRBV30; CDR3 DNA: TGTGCCTGGAGTGTTACGTCAGGGGGCAATAATGAAAAACTGTTTTTT; CDR3 protein: CAWSVTSGGNNEKLFF
clone size: -; J gene: TRBJ2-1; D gene: -; V gene: TRBV29-1; CDR3 DNA: TGCAGCGTTGTCGGCGGGATGTCCTACAATGAGCAGTTCTTC; CDR3 protein: CSVVGGMSYNEQFF
clone size: -; J gene: TRBJ2-1; D gene: -; V gene: TRBV19; CDR3 DNA: TGTGCCACCAGACAAAACTCCTACAATGAGCAGTTCTTC; CDR3 protein: CATRQNSYNEQFF
clone size: few; J gene: TRBJ1-5; D gene: -; V gene: TRBV20-1; CDR3 DNA: TGCAGTGCTAGAGAACTTAGGGGCAATCAGCCCCAGCATTTT; CDR3 protein: CSARELRGNQPQHF
clone size: many; J gene: TRBJ2-1; D gene: -; V gene: TRBV11-1; CDR3 DNA: TGTGCCAGCAGCTTCAAGAATGACGTCCTGAATGAGCAGTTCTTC; CDR3 protein: CASSFKNDVLNEQFF
clone size: few; J gene: TRBJ2-7; D gene: TRBD2; V gene: TRBV6-1; CDR3 DNA: TGTGCCAGCAAGGCAGCGGGGTGGTGGGAGCAGTACTTC; CDR3 protein: CASKAAGWWEQYF
clone size: many; J gene: TRBJ2-7; D gene: -; V gene: TRBV20-1; CDR3 DNA: TGCAGTGCTAATTTAGGCGACTCGGTCGAGCAGTACTTC; CDR3 protein: CSANLGDSVEQYF
clone size: few; J gene: TRBJ2-7; D gene: -; V gene: TRBV7-2; CDR3 DNA: TGTGCCAGCAGCTTCCAAGGGGGGCCCTACGAGCAGTACTTC; CDR3 protein: CASSFQGGPYEQYF
clone size: many; J gene: TRBJ2-7; D gene: -; V gene: TRBV29-1; CDR3 DNA: TGCAGCGTTCGGACAGACACTAGCTCCTACGAGCAGTACTTC; CDR3 protein: CSVRTDTSSYEQYF
clone size: many; J gene: TRBJ2-3; D gene: -; V gene: TRBV27; CDR3 DNA: TGTGCCAGCAGTCCCCGACTAGACACAGATACGCAGTATTTT; CDR3 protein: CASSPRLDTDTQYF
clone size: few; J gene: TRBJ2-7; D gene: TRBD2; V gene: TRBV20-1; CDR3 DNA: TGCAGTGTTCGCGGGACTAGCTCTACGCGCGAGCAGTACTTC; CDR3 protein: CSVRGTSSTREQYF
clone size: many; J gene: TRBJ2-5; D gene: -; V gene: TRBV11-2; CDR3 DNA: TGTGCCAGCAGCTTAGAGTTGGTCGACCAAGAGACCCAGTACTTC; CDR3 protein: CASSLELVDQETQYF
clone size: many; J gene: TRBJ1-1; D gene: -; V gene: TRBV11-1; CDR3 DNA: TGTGCCGTAAGTTGGGGCACTGAAGCTTTCTTT; CDR3 protein: CAVSWGTEAFF
clone size: -; J gene: TRBJ2-7; D gene: -; V gene: TRBV4-2; CDR3 DNA: TGTGCCAGCAGCCAAGACGGGGACTTCTCCTACGAGCAGTACTTC; CDR3 protein: CASSQDGDFSYEQYF
clone size: many; J gene: TRBJ1-4; D gene: TRBD1; V gene: TRBV20-1; CDR3 DNA: TGCAGTGCTAGAGATCCCAGGGGGAATGAAAAACTGTTTTTT; CDR3 protein: CSARDPRGNEKLFF